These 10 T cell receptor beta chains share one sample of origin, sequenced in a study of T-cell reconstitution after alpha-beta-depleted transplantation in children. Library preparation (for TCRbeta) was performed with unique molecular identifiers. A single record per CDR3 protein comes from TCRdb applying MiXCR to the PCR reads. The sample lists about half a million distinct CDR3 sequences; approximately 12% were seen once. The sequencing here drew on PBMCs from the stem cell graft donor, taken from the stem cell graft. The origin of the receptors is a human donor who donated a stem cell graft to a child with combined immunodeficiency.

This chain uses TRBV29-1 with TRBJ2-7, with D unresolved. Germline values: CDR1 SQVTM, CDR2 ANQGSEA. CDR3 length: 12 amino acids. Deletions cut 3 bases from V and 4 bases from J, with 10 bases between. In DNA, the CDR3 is TGCAGCGTTGAGGTGCGGCAGTACGAGCAGTACTTC. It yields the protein CSVEVRQYEQYF.

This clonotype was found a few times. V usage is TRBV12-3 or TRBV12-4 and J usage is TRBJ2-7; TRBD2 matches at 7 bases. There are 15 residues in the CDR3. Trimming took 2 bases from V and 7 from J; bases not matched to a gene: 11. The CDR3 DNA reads TGTGCCAGCAGTTTATTGGTGGGAGGGCCTCATGAGCAGTACTTC. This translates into CASSLLVGGPHEQYF.

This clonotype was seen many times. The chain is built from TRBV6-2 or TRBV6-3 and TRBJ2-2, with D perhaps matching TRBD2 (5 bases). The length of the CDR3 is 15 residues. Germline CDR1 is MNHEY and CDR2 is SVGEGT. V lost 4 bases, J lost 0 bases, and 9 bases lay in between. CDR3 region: CASSSPGANTGELFF. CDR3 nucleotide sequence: TGTGCCAGCAGTTCCCCCGGGGCGAACACCGGGGAGCTGTTTTTT.

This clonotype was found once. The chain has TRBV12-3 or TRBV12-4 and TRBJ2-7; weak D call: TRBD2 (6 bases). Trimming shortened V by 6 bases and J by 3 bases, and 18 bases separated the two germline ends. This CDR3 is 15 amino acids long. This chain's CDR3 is CASSLGLLMNYEQYF. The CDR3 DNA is TGTGCCAGCAGCCTTGGACTATTGATGAACTACGAGCAGTACTTC.

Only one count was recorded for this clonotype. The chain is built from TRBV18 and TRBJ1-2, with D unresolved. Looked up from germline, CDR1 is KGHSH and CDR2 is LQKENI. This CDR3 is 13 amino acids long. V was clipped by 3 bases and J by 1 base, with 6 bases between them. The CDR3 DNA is TGTGCCAGCTCACCGGAGGTTAACTATGGCTACACCTTC. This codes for CASSPEVNYGYTF.

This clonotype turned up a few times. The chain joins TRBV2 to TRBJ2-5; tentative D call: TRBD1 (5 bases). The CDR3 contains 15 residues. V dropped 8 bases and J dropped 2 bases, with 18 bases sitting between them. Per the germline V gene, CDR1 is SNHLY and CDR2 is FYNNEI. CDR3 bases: TGTGCCAGCTCAGGGCTATCGGGCCATCAAGAGACCCAGTACTTC. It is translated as CASSGLSGHQETQYF.

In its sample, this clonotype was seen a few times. The CDR3 sequence: CASSFWRDEQFF. The CDR3 coding sequence is TGTGCCAGCAGTTTCTGGAGGGATGAGCAGTTCTTC. The chain employs TRBV12-3 or TRBV12-4 and TRBJ2-1; the D gene is possibly TRBD2 (6 bases). There are 12 residues in the CDR3. V was pared by 3 bases and J by 8 bases, with 8 bases between.

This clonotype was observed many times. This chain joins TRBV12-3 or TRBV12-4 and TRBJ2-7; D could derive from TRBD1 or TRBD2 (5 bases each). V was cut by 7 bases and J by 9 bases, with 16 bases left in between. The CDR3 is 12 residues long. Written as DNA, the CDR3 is TGTGCCAGCAAAAGGGACCTACGTCGGCAGTACTTC. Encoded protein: CASKRDLRRQYF.

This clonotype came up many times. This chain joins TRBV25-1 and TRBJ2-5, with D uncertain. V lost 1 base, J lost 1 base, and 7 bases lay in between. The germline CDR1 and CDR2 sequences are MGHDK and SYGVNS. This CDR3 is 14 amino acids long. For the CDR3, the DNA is TGTGCCAGCAGTGAATGGGCAGCCCAAGAGACCCAGTACTTC. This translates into CASSEWAAQETQYF.

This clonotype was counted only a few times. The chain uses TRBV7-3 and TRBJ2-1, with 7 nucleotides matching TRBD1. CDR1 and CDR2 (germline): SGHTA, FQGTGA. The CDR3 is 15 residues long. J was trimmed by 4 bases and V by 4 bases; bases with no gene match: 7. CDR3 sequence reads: CASSSGQSIYNEQFF. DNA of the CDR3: TGTGCCAGCAGCTCGGGACAGTCTATTTACAATGAGCAGTTCTTC.